The 7 T cell receptor beta chains given below trace back to one sample, sequenced in a study of blood T cell repertoires in COVID-19. Sequencing was performed with immunoSEQ multiplex PCR; in TCRdb, only in-frame clones are kept and a portion is missing. This table has over 200,000 clones, approximately 84% appearing once. Sequences were obtained from peripheral blood. These receptors all stem from a woman between 50 and 59 years old with active or convalescent COVID-19.

The rearrangement joins TRBV5-1 to TRBJ1-2; 9 positions agree with TRBD1. The germline V gene has CDR1 SGHRS and CDR2 YFSETQ. This CDR3 is 14 amino acids long. J was trimmed by 6 bases and V by 0 bases; bases with no gene match: 3. This CDR3 reads CASSLAGDRDGYTF. In nucleotides, the CDR3 is TGCGCCAGCAGCTTGGCCGGGGACAGGGATGGCTACACCTTC.

V gene TRBV23-1 combines with J gene TRBJ1-1; perhaps TRBD1 as D (5 bases). TRBV23-1 is treated as an ORF (open reading frame) with a function not yet certain. V lost 2 bases, J lost 1 base, and 11 bases lay in between. The CDR3 extends over 15 amino acids. CDR3 sequence: CASSQPDSPNTEAFF. DNA of the CDR3: TGCGCCAGCAGTCAACCTGACAGCCCGAACACTGAAGCTTTCTTT.

The chain carries TRBV7-2 and TRBJ2-3, with TRBD2 matching 11 bases. Germline CDR1 SGHTA, CDR2 FQGNSA. Losses at the gene ends were 3 bases for V and 4 bases for J; bases not matched to a gene: 3. CDR3 length: 15 residues. CDR3 protein: CASSFASGRSDTQYF. The CDR3 bases are TGTGCCAGCAGCTTCGCTAGCGGGAGGTCAGATACGCAGTATTTT.

The rearrangement joins TRBV9 to TRBJ1-2; no definite D call. The CDR3 totals 14 residues. V lost 3 bases to trimming and J lost 7 bases, with 16 bases between them. From germline, CDR1 is SGDLS and CDR2 YYNGEE. The chain's CDR3 is CASSASLRGLGYTF. For the CDR3, the DNA is TGTGCCAGCAGCGCCTCCCTGAGAGGGCTTGGCTACACCTTC.

This clone was seen a few times. This chain uses TRBV6-5 with TRBJ1-5, with a possible D match to TRBD1 (6 bases). Trimming shortened V by 8 bases and J by 4 bases, and 18 bases separated the two germline ends. The germline V gene encodes CDR1 MNHEY and CDR2 SVGAGI. The CDR3 is 15 residues long. The CDR3 region has the DNA TGTGCCAGCGGGAATACAGGGCAATTGAATCAGCCCCAGCATTTT. It yields the protein CASGNTGQLNQPQHF.

The rearrangement uses TRBV5-1 and TRBJ2-7; 12 bases fit TRBD1. The CDR3 runs 14 residues. The V and J ends lost 4 bases and 6 bases, in that order; junction bases with no gene match: 5. Germline values: CDR1 SGHRS, CDR2 YFSETQ. The CDR3 sequence: CASSPGQGAGEQYF. CDR3 coding DNA: TGCGCCAGCAGCCCGGGACAGGGGGCGGGCGAGCAGTACTTC.

The CDR3 loop is CASKGLRGRGSYEQYF. As DNA, the CDR3 is TGTGCCAGCAAAGGACTTAGGGGGCGCGGGTCCTACGAGCAGTACTTC. This chain connects TRBV28 to TRBJ2-7; 7 bases agree with TRBD1. There are 16 residues in the CDR3. Germline lookup yields CDR1 MDHEN and CDR2 SYDVKM. Trimming removed 7 bases from V and 1 base from J; junction bases left unmatched: 13.